Sequencing of this T cell receptor (beta chain) was carried out in a study of cytomegalovirus exposure and HLA in healthy donors. Findings and limits, study-wide: The classifier was said to identify cytomegalovirus status with high specificity and sensitivity. Immune exposure information comprised only CMV serostatus. What a later analysis showed was that several of the most significant clusters appeared linked to common viral pathogens.

V dropped 4 bases and J dropped 9; count of bases not matched to a gene: 8. The CDR3 is 16 amino acids. Per germline, CDR1 SGHRS and CDR2 YFSETQ. Both 60 Vbeta primers and 13 Jbeta primers went into the PCR. Profiling relied on immunoSEQ multiplex PCR, and the TCRdb table lists in-frame clones only, not all of them. The sample includes approximately 150,000 clones, 75% to 80% seen only once; the top ten take 5% to 8%. As for this clone: Its antigen is unidentified.

The TCR sequence derives from a man between 35 and 55 years old in good health and CMV-seropositive. The sequencing sample was made of PBMCs. The rearrangement links TRBV5-1 to TRBJ2-2, with 14 bases fitting TRBD2. CDR3 DNA sequence: TGCGCCAGCAGCACGGGGACTAGCGGGAGTGTGAGGGAGCTGTTTTTT. Its translation: CASSTGTSGSVRELFF. Looking up the rest from reference TRBV5-1 and TRBJ2-2 gives the full variable domain: KAGVTQTPRYLIKTRGQQVTLSCSPISGHRSVSWYQQTPGQGLQFLFEYFSETQRNKGNFPGRFSGRQFSNSRSEMNVSTLELGDSALYLCASSTGTSGSVRELFFGEGSRLTVL.